Presented here are 16 T cell receptor beta chains from one specimen sequenced in a study of Ad26.COV2.S vaccination and SARS-CoV-2 variants. The protocol was immunoSEQ multiplex PCR, while the TCRdb copy is restricted to in-frame clones and leaves out a portion. In the table there are under 300,000 clones, around nine tenths of which are singletons. Indicated treatment: about 20 received Ad26.COV2.S at low or high dose, single or two shots; roughly 5 received placebo; per-sample allocation not given. Sampling happened 63 days after the first vaccine or placebo injection. This specimen consisted of peripheral blood, obtained in a trial of Ad26.COV2.S vaccine versus placebo. The receptors derive from a person between 18 and 60 years old who received the Ad26.COV2.S COVID-19 vaccine or a placebo.

V usage is TRBV4-1 and J usage is TRBJ1-4, with TRBD1 as a possible D gene (5 bases). Trimming pared 2 bases from V and 0 bases from J, leaving 10 bases between. CDR1 and CDR2 (germline): MGHRA, YSYEKL. The CDR3 spans 16 residues. CDR3: CASSQSLGATNEKLFF. The CDR3 bases are TGCGCCAGCAGCCAAAGCCTAGGGGCAACTAATGAAAAACTGTTTTTT.

The chain uses TRBV3-1 (or the pseudogene TRBV3-2) and TRBJ2-5; 7 bases are shared with TRBD2. This CDR3 is 12 amino acids long. Germline V gene data show CDR1 as LGHDT and CDR2 as YNNKEL (reference sequence). V trimming: 8 bases; J trimming: 4 bases; junction bases outside the gene matches: 4. The CDR3 sequence is CASGAGRETQYF. CDR3 in DNA: TGTGCCAGCGGAGCGGGACGAGAGACCCAGTACTTC.

The chain joins TRBV5-1 to TRBJ2-3, with 11 bases lining up with TRBD1. CDR3 length equals 16 residues. Trimming removed 0 bases from V and 5 bases from J; junction bases left unmatched: 5. Germline CDR1 SGHRS, CDR2 YFSETQ. CDR3 DNA sequence: TGCGCCAGCAGCTTGGGAGGACAGGGGGCGGGAGATACGCAGTATTTT. Encoded protein: CASSLGGQGAGDTQYF. The entire variable domain, with the rest obtained from reference TRBV5-1 and TRBJ2-3, is as follows: KAGVTQTPRYLIKTRGQQVTLSCSPISGHRSVSWYQQTPGQGLQFLFEYFSETQRNKGNFPGRFSGRQFSNSRSEMNVSTLELGDSALYLCASSLGGQGAGDTQYFGPGTRLTVL.

V gene TRBV7-9 combines with J gene TRBJ1-3; unclear D gene. Trimming removed 6 bases at V and 0 bases at J, with 15 bases between. This CDR3 spans 16 amino acids. Per the germline V gene, CDR1 is SEHNR and CDR2 is FQNEAQ (reference sequence). CDR3 sequence: CASSQIWTDSGNTIYF. CDR3 bases: TGTGCCAGCAGTCAAATATGGACTGACTCTGGAAACACCATATATTTT.

The chain is built from TRBV12-5 and TRBJ1-2, with TRBD1 as a possible D gene (6 bases). Germline V CDR1 and CDR2: LGHNT, FRNRAP. Trimming took 11 bases from V and 8 from J, leaving 24 bases between them. The CDR3 length is 14 residues. This CDR3 is CAGGKDIRAGGYTF. The CDR3 DNA sequence: TGTGCTGGGGGCAAGGACATCAGGGCAGGAGGCTACACCTTC.

The chain recombines TRBV7-9 with TRBJ2-7; TRBD1 matches at 7 bases. The CDR3 consists of 15 residues. From germline, CDR1 is SEHNR and CDR2 FQNEAQ (reference sequence). The V segment lost 5 bases and the J segment 3 bases; nucleotides outside the gene matches: 10. The CDR3 DNA sequence: TGTGCCAGCAGCGTCTCCCCGGGACAGAACTACGAGCAGTACTTC. Protein sequence: CASSVSPGQNYEQYF.

The V gene is TRBV6-1, the J gene TRBJ1-5; D ambiguous. The CDR3 has 16 amino acids. Trimming stripped 0 bases from V and 0 bases from J, with 9 bases between. Per germline, CDR1 MNHNS and CDR2 SASEGT. The CDR3 region has the DNA TGTGCCAGCAGTGAAGCCGCAACGAGTAGCAATCAGCCCCAGCATTTT. This codes for CASSEAATSSNQPQHF.

This chain connects TRBV18 to TRBJ1-2, with 8 bases lining up with TRBD1. With V trimmed by 4 bases and J by 1 base, 2 bases remained unmatched. Germline V gene data show CDR1 as KGHSH and CDR2 as LQKENI. CDR3 length: 14 residues. The CDR3 DNA reads TGTGCCAGCTCACAGGACAGGGATAACTATGGCTACACCTTC. Its protein is CASSQDRDNYGYTF.

The genes are TRBV7-9 and TRBJ1-4, with a possible D match to TRBD1 (6 bases). This CDR3 spans 15 amino acids. Deletions cut 3 bases from V and 2 bases from J, with 10 bases between. CDR1 and CDR2 from the germline V gene are SEHNR and FQNEAQ (reference sequence). CDR3 in DNA: TGTGCCAGCAGCTTCCAGGGGTCCACTAATGAAAAACTGTTTTTT. Residues: CASSFQGSTNEKLFF.

Regarding this clone: The sample has other DNA sequences that encode this CDR3 too. The chain has TRBV9 and TRBJ2-3; tentative D call: TRBD2 (5 bases). The CDR3 sequence is 15 residues long. The ends were cut back, 2 bases at V and 2 bases at J, with 12 bases in the middle. In germline, CDR1 is SGDLS, CDR2 YYNGEE. The CDR3 coding sequence is TGTGCCAGCAGCGTCAGCGGTACGTCCACAGATACGCAGTATTTT. It codes for CASSVSGTSTDTQYF.

The chain links TRBV20-1 to TRBJ2-7; no clear D. The CDR3 spans 11 residues. With 7 bases removed from V and 4 bases from J, the gap between germline ends came to 11 bases. Germline V gives CDR1 DFQATT, CDR2 SNEGSKA (reference sequence). The CDR3 loop reads CSVRSRYEQYV. The CDR3 coding sequence is TGCAGTGTTCGCTCTAGATACGAGCAGTACGTC.

The sample holds one count of this clone. CDR3 sequence reads: CASRKMGDIQYF. CDR3 nucleotides: TGTGCCAGCAGAAAAATGGGGGACATTCAGTACTTC. V gene TRBV7-2 combines with J gene TRBJ2-4; D is tentatively TRBD1 or TRBD2 (5 bases each). This CDR3 region has 12 residues. The germline V gene encodes CDR1 SGHTA and CDR2 FQGNSA. V lost 6 bases and J lost 8, with 11 bases in between.

This chain uses TRBV6-1 with TRBJ2-1, with 10 bases aligning to TRBD2. The CDR3 totals 16 residues. Germline loops: CDR1 MNHNS, CDR2 SASEGT. With V trimmed by 2 bases and J by 2 bases, 3 bases remained unmatched. The CDR3 protein is CASSEWLAGAYNEQFF. As DNA, the CDR3 is TGTGCCAGCAGTGAATGGCTAGCGGGAGCCTACAATGAGCAGTTCTTC.

This sequence joins TRBV13 and TRBJ2-5; no clear D gene. Germline CDR1 and CDR2: PRHDT and FYEKMQ (reference sequence). CDR3 length equals 15 residues. The ends were cut back, 7 bases at V and 4 bases at J, with 19 bases in the middle. The CDR3 DNA follows: TGTGCCAGCAATCTGTCGAAGGGAAAGGGAGAGACCCAGTACTTC. Translating it yields CASNLSKGKGETQYF.

This clone was counted between two and nine times. This chain connects TRBV10-3 to TRBJ1-2; unclear D gene. The V end was cut by 3 bases, the J end by 4 bases, with 9 bases between. Germline CDR1 reads ENHRY; CDR2 reads SYGVKD. The CDR3 covers 13 residues. The CDR3 protein is CAISDRPVYGYTF. The DNA for the CDR3 is TGTGCCATCAGTGATAGACCGGTCTATGGCTACACCTTC.

The CDR3 nucleotides are TGCGCCAGCAGCAGCGGACAGGGCAGCTACGAGCAGTACTTC. It codes for CASSSGQGSYEQYF. The chain employs TRBV5-1 and TRBJ2-7, with TRBD1 matching over 8 bases. Trimming removed 4 bases from V and 3 bases from J; junction bases left unmatched: 6. The CDR3 covers 14 residues. The V gene's germline CDR1 is SGHRS and CDR2 YFSETQ.